This entry features one TCR beta chain sequence. What it binds is not known. This sample was taken from a study of shared clonotypes between healthy human individuals. For the study at large: Donor composition was a couple of women and a few men, aged 18 to 49. General observations from the study: The sole specimen, blood, was sampled, and tissue repertoires likely differ.

Profiling relied on immunoSEQ multiplex PCR, and the TCRdb table lists in-frame clones only, not all of them. The table lists hundreds of thousands of clones, about 96% of them singletons. The CDR3 contains 13 residues. Germline V gives CDR1 GTSNPN, CDR2 SVGIG (reference sequence). V lost 2 bases and J lost 2, with 9 bases in between. Naive CD8 cells, CD45RO-negative and positively selected for CCR7, excluded terminally differentiated effector memory CD45RA+ cells. The specimen sequenced was naive CD8+ T cells sorted from blood. The chain joins TRBV30 to TRBJ1-1; D uncertain. The clonotype was recovered from a man younger than 40 in good health. DNA for the CDR3: TGTGCCTGGAGTACGTTTCCCAACACTGAAGCTTTCTTT. Translation gives CAWSTFPNTEAFF.